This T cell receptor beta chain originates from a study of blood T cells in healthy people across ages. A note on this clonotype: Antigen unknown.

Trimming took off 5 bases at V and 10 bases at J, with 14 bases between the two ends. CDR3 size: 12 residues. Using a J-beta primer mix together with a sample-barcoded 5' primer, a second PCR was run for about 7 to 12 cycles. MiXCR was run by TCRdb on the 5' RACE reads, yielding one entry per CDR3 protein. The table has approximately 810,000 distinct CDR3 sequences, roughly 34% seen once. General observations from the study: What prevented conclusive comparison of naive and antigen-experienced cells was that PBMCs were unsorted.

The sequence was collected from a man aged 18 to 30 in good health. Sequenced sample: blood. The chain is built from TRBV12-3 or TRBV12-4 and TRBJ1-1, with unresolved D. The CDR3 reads CASSPGPEGAFF. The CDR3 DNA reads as TGTGCCAGCAGTCCCGGCCCGGAAGGAGCTTTCTTT.